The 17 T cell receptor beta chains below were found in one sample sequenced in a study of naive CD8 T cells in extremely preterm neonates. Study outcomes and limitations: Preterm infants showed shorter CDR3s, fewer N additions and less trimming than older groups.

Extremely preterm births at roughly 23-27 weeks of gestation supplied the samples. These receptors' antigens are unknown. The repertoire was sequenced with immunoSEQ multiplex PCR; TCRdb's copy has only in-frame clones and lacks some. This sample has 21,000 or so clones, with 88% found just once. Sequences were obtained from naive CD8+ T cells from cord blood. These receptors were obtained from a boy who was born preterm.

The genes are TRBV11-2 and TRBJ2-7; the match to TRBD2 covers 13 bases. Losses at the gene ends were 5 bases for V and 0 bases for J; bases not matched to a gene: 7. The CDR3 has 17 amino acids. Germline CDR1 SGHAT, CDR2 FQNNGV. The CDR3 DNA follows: TGTGCCAGCAGCGTACTAGCGGGGGGGCTAAGCTCCTACGAGCAGTACTTC. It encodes CASSVLAGGLSSYEQYF.

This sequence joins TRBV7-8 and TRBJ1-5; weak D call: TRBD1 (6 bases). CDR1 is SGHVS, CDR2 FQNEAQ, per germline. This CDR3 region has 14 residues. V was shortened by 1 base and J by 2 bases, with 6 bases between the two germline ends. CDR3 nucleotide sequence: TGTGCCAGCAGCTTAGGACAGGGCAATCAGCCCCAGCATTTT. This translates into CASSLGQGNQPQHF.

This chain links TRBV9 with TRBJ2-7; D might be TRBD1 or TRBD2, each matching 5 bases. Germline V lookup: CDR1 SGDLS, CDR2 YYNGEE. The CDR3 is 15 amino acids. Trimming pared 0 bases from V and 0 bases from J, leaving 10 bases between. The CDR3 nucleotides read TGTGCCAGCAGCGTAGGGGCAGGGAGCTCCTACGAGCAGTACTTC. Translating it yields CASSVGAGSSYEQYF.

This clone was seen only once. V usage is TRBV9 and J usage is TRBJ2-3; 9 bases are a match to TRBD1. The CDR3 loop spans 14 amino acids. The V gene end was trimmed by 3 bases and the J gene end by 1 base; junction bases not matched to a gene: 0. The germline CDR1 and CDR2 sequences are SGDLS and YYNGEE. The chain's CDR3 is CASSGDRGTDTQYF. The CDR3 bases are TGTGCCAGCAGCGGGGACAGGGGCACAGATACGCAGTATTTT.

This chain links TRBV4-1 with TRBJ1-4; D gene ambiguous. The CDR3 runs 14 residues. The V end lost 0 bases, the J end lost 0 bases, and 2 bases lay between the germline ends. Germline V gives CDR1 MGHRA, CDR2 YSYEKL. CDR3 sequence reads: CASSQDTTNEKLFF. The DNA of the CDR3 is TGCGCCAGCAGCCAAGACACAACTAATGAAAAACTGTTTTTT.

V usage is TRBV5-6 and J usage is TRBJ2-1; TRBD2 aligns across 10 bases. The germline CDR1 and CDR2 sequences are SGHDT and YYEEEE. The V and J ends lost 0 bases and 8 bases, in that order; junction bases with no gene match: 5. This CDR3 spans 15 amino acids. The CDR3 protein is CASSLVVAGGYEQFF. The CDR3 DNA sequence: TGTGCCAGCAGCTTGGTAGTAGCGGGGGGTTATGAGCAGTTCTTC. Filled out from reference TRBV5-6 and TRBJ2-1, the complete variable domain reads DAGVTQSPTHLIKTRGQQVTLRCSPKSGHDTVSWYQQALGQGPQFIFQYYEEEERQRGNFPDRFSGHQFPNYSSELNVNALLLGDSALYLCASSLVVAGGYEQFFGPGTRLTVL.

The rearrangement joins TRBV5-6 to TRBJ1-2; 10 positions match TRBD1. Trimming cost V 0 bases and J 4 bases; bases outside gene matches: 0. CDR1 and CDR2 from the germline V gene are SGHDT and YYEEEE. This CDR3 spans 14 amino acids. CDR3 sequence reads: CASSLGTGGYGYTF. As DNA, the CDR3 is TGTGCCAGCAGCTTGGGGACAGGGGGCTATGGCTACACCTTC.

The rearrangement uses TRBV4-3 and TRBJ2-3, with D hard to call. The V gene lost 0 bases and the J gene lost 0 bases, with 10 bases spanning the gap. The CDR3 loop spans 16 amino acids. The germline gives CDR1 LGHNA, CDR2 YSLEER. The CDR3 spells CASSQDPYPSTDTQYF. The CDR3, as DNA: TGCGCCAGCAGCCAAGATCCCTACCCTAGCACAGATACGCAGTATTTT.

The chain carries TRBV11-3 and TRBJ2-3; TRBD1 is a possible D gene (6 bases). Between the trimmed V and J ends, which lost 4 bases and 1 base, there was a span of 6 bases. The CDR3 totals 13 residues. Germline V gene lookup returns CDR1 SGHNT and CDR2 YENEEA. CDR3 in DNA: TGTGCCAGCAGCTGGACAGGCACAGATACGCAGTATTTT. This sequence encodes CASSWTGTDTQYF. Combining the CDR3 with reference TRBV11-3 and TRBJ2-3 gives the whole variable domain EAGVVQSPRYKIIEKKQPVAFWCNPISGHNTLYWYLQNLGQGPELLIRYENEEAVDDSQLPKDRFSAERLKGVDSTLKIQPAELGDSAVYLCASSWTGTDTQYFGPGTRLTVL.

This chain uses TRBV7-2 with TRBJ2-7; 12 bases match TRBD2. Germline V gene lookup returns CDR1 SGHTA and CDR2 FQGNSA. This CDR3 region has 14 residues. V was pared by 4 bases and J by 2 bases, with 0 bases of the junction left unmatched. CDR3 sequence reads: CASSWTSGAYEQYF. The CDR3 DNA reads TGTGCCAGCAGCTGGACTAGCGGGGCCTACGAGCAGTACTTC.

DNA of the CDR3: TGTGCCAGCAGCTGGACAGGGGGCGGCTACACCTTC. Encoded protein: CASSWTGGGYTF. The V and J genes are TRBV7-9 and TRBJ1-2; 11 bases align to TRBD1. The CDR3 runs 12 residues. J gave up 8 bases and V 4 bases, and 0 bases lay outside the gene matches. Germline CDR1 is SEHNR and CDR2 is FQNEAQ (reference sequence).

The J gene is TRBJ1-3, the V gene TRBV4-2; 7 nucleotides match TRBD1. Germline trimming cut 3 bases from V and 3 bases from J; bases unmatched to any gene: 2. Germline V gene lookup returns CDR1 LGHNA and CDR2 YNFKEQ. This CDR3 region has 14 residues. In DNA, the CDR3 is TGTGCCAGCAGCCAGACAGGGTTTGGAAACACCATATATTTT. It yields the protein CASSQTGFGNTIYF.

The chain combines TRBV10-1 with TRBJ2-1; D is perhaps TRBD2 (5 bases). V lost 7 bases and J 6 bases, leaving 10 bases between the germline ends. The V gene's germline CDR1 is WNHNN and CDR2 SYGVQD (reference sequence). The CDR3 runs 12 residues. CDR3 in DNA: TGCGCCAGCAAACCTAGCTGCAATGAGCAGTTCTTC. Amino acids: CASKPSCNEQFF.

Written as DNA, the CDR3 is TGCGCCAGCAGCCATTCACCTAGCGGGAAAGAGACCCAGTACTTC. Its translation is CASSHSPSGKETQYF. The chain carries TRBV4-1 and TRBJ2-5, with 9 bases that match TRBD2. The CDR3 consists of 15 residues. CDR1 is MGHRA, CDR2 YSYEKL, per germline. Germline trimming cut 3 bases from V and 3 bases from J; bases unmatched to any gene: 5.

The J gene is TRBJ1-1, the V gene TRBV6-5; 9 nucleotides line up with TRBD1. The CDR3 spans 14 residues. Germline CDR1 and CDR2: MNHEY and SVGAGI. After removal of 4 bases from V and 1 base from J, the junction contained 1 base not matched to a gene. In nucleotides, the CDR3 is TGTGCCAGCAGTTGGACAGGGGCGAACACTGAAGCTTTCTTT. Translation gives CASSWTGANTEAFF.

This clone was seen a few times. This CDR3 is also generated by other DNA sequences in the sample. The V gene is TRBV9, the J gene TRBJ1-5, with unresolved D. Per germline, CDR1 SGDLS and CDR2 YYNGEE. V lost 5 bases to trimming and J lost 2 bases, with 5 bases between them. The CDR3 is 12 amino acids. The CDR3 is CASSVGNQPQHF. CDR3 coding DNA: TGTGCCAGCAGTGTCGGCAATCAGCCCCAGCATTTT.

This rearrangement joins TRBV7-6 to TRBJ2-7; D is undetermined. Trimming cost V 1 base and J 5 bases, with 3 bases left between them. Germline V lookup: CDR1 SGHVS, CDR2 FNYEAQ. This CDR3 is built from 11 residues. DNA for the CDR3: TGTGCCAGCAGCTTAGGGGACGAGCAGTACTTC. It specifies CASSLGDEQYF.